This T cell receptor (beta chain) comes out of a study of human T cells and chemical hapten exposure (dated by TCRdb to the early 2020s). Broadly, across the study: For sensitization, 2% DPC in acetone was applied to an approximately 2 cm by approximately 2 cm area of upper inner arm skin. Under 30 alopecia patients gave blood for TCR sequencing at one to four time points (pre-sensitization, 2, 6 and 24 weeks). Blood samples were taken from patients before sensitization (week 0) and at 2, 6 and about 24 weeks after DPC sensitization. Peripheral blood TCR repertoire changes were tracked in vivo in alopecia patients during primary and secondary sensitization to the hapten diphenylcyclopropenone (DPC). Libraries were pooled for sequencing, and variation in per-sample TCR yields was attributed mainly to small differences in library volumes within the pool. Patch testing was done on the upper back using Finn chambers containing 0.01% DPC, and results were scored after 6 days according to International Contact Dermatitis Research Group standards. Alopecia areata with under or over 50% scalp involvement, alopecia totalis and alopecia universalis were represented in the patient cohort, which was mostly female. Throughout the study period of roughly 24 weeks, patients also received therapeutic DPC doses to the scalp every week.

What the research found in general, with its limitations: No change with DPC sensitization was found in the number of TCRs above 1 in 1000 frequency, and no evidence of global repertoire structure alterations was found. Patch test score was positively correlated with the number of PT1 expanded TCRs, with significance at thresholds 8, 16 and 32 but not at 4. Compared with pre-sensitization or healthy control sets, expanded TCRs formed significantly more large CDR3 similarity clusters, which is consistent with antigen-driven responses. After repeated subsampling, changes were observed in the strength of the expansion versus patch-test correlation and in the threshold at which the correlation became significant. Because every patient had alopecia, a presumed autoimmune disease, the patients' immune response might differ from that of healthy individuals.

The CDR3, from cysteine to phenylalanine, totals 15 residues. Only CDR3 DNA is held: 45 bases, read in frame from base 1. From V the trimming removes 3 bases and from J it removes 8 bases, while the gene matches leave 11 bases of the junction unaccounted for. The CDR1 and CDR2 encoded by the germline V gene are SGDLS and YYNGEE. Libraries were prepared through RACE. The sequencer was a NextSeq 500. During library preparation, unique molecular identifiers were attached to individual cDNA molecules so that TCRs could be counted quantitatively and reproducibly. For every blood RNA sample, sequencing covered both the TCR alpha and TCR beta chains. As for the original processing: The median number of TCRs per sample was 95,638, ranging from about 20,000 to 750,000. V, J and CDR3 annotation of the TCR reads was performed with the Decombinator software suite. For the PS versus PT1 abundance plots, all samples were subsampled to the same number of TCRs (28,000). Expanded TCRs were defined as absent before sensitization and observed at least eight times at the 2-week time point. Through fastp at Q25 and MiXCR, TCRdb rebuilt clones from the public reads, retaining in-frame beta chains. Entries are consolidated by CDR3 protein sequence, retaining the most common genes and DNA. The V and J calls were not made by the authors but by TCRdb's processing. This sample gives just over 80,000 distinct CDR3 sequences in total; about 11% of them show up just once. Approximately 4.6% of the sample is taken by the ten largest.

The time point label on this specimen signifies: patch test 1, 2 weeks after DPC sensitization. In the paper's terms, the treatment or condition label means: therapeutic diphenylcyclopropenone sensitization with weekly scalp DPC. Blood at each patch-test visit was drawn before the patch test was applied. To be eligible, patients had to be aged 18 to 70, diagnosed with alopecia and judged suitable for DPC therapy, while pregnant patients were excluded. Total RNA was isolated from unfractionated whole blood collected in Tempus Blood RNA tubes. With respect to this clonotype: It lacks a known antigen. No base qualities exist here, and no much larger clone lies one base off it.

Sequencing used whole blood, obtained in connection with sensitization to the hapten diphenylcyclopropenone (DPC). This chain joins TRBV9 to TRBJ1-2; 9 bases in the middle match TRBD1. The clonotype comes from a woman aged 50 to 60 with alopecia areata. Some clones in this sample may be carry-over from other donors' samples. The nucleotide sequence reads as follows: TGTGCCAGCAGCGAGAGGGTACAGGGGGCAACGGGCTACACCTTC. This codes for CASSERVQGATGYTF.